A selection of T cell receptor beta chains follows, all from one sample in a study of T cell repertoires in cytomegalovirus infection. Antigens of these TCRs are unknown. Via MiXCR, TCRdb re-called the reads, giving one row per CDR3 protein. The table has 750,000 to 950,000 distinct CDR3 sequences, 25% to 30% seen once. The sample in question was cultured CD8+ T cells from PBMCs, obtained from culture after CMV antigen stimulation. Receptors were obtained from a human donor in good health (CMV status not recorded). Some clones in this sample may be carry-over from other donors' samples. Both conserved end residues are part of each CDR3.

j_gene: TRBJ2-4; v_gene: TRBV6-6; CDR3aa: CASRGQSYIQYF
j_gene: TRBJ2-3; v_gene: TRBV5-5; CDR3aa: CASSLGLAGVGSTDTQYF
j_gene: TRBJ2-1; v_gene: TRBV10-1; CDR3aa: CASSDPSGGAEEFF
j_gene: TRBJ1-1; v_gene: TRBV6-2/TRBV6-3; CDR3aa: CASSNRAMNTEAFF
j_gene: TRBJ2-2; v_gene: TRBV6-2/TRBV6-3; CDR3aa: CASSYTVTGWGTGELFF
j_gene: TRBJ2-7; v_gene: TRBV12-3/TRBV12-4; CDR3aa: CASSFSRWGYEQYF
j_gene: TRBJ2-6; v_gene: TRBV7-6; CDR3aa: CASGTLSGANVLTF
j_gene: TRBJ2-5; v_gene: TRBV7-6; CDR3aa: CASSPEAGETHTMPTETQYF
j_gene: TRBJ2-3; v_gene: TRBV14; CDR3aa: CASSQVYGTGDLDTQYF
j_gene: TRBJ2-6; v_gene: TRBV2; CDR3aa: CASSVGLKRDSGANVLTF
j_gene: TRBJ1-6; v_gene: TRBV7-8; CDR3aa: CASSLEEGAYSPLHF
j_gene: TRBJ1-2; v_gene: TRBV18; CDR3aa: CASSSSGTIPYGYTF
j_gene: TRBJ2-3; v_gene: TRBV28; CDR3aa: CASSLGPFTDTQYF
j_gene: TRBJ2-4; v_gene: TRBV13; CDR3aa: CASSPLGTGMDIQYF
j_gene: TRBJ1-5; v_gene: TRBV28; CDR3aa: CASSNRGSGQPQHF
j_gene: TRBJ1-3; v_gene: TRBV20-1; CDR3aa: CSAPGPTVNTIYF
j_gene: TRBJ1-1; v_gene: TRBV6-5; CDR3aa: CASSYSMAGERMNTEAFF
j_gene: TRBJ2-5; v_gene: TRBV27; CDR3aa: CASSPEGDNQETQYF
j_gene: TRBJ2-7; v_gene: TRBV29-1; CDR3aa: CSVTGTGVEQYF
j_gene: TRBJ2-7; v_gene: TRBV20-1; CDR3aa: CSARGRSSYEQYF
j_gene: TRBJ1-1; v_gene: TRBV11-2; CDR3aa: CASSLAGSSTEAFF
j_gene: TRBJ2-7; v_gene: TRBV7-2; CDR3aa: CASSLEGGVEQYF
j_gene: TRBJ2-3; v_gene: TRBV7-9; CDR3aa: CASSNRLGRTDTQYF
j_gene: TRBJ1-1; v_gene: TRBV15; CDR3aa: CATSRYTEAFF
j_gene: TRBJ1-2; v_gene: TRBV9; CDR3aa: CASSPGVGTNYGYTF
j_gene: TRBJ2-3; v_gene: TRBV28; CDR3aa: CASSFGGESTDTQYF
j_gene: TRBJ2-2; v_gene: TRBV19; CDR3aa: CASSRAPGELVF
j_gene: TRBJ2-1; v_gene: TRBV6-6; CDR3aa: CASSPIPGGLSSYNEQFF
j_gene: TRBJ2-5; v_gene: TRBV20-1; CDR3aa: CSASGTGIQETQYF
j_gene: TRBJ2-7; v_gene: TRBV27; CDR3aa: CASSLPDSSYEQYF
j_gene: TRBJ2-5; v_gene: TRBV11-2; CDR3aa: CASSPQGVQETQYF
j_gene: TRBJ2-1; v_gene: TRBV6-1; CDR3aa: CASRLTGGLNEQFF
j_gene: TRBJ1-2; v_gene: TRBV7-9; CDR3aa: CASSLIDGYTF
j_gene: TRBJ2-1; v_gene: TRBV12-5; CDR3aa: CASGPDRVYNEQFF
j_gene: TRBJ2-5; v_gene: TRBV15; CDR3aa: CATSSSPPGQQETQYF
j_gene: TRBJ2-3; v_gene: TRBV6-4; CDR3aa: CASSANLADTQYF
j_gene: TRBJ2-5; v_gene: TRBV7-8; CDR3aa: CASSLGVYPGLAGKETQYF